This T cell receptor beta chain was sequenced for a study of blood T cell repertoires in COVID-19. Study information: PBMCs, B-cell-depleted T cells, or T cells provided the cDNA or gDNA that made up the material.

This study enrolled people aged 18 to 89 from about two dozen US geographic areas. Each participant's cohort was designated according to participant-reported clinical history. Original analysis: Quantification of nucleated cells was approximated via reference gene primer amplification. TCRdb keeps only in-frame clones here, not all; method: immunoSEQ multiplex PCR. The V and J calls and clone size come from that table; D and trimming were worked out from the DNA. The table includes 250,000 to 350,000 clones, approximately 89% detected once. This CDR3 spans 15 amino acids. The germline V gene has CDR1 SGDLS and CDR2 YYNGEE. V dropped 4 bases and J dropped 3; count of bases not matched to a gene: 7.

This sequence joins TRBV9 and TRBJ1-3; 7 nucleotides match TRBD1. This TCR was recovered from a woman aged 25 to 39 who had recovered from COVID-19. Sequencing was performed on PBMCs or T cells enriched from blood (not recorded which). The DNA of the CDR3 is TGTGCCAGCAGCCCCCGGACAGGTAGTGGAAACACCATATATTTT. This codes for CASSPRTGSGNTIYF.